This T cell receptor (beta chain) was observed in a study of blood T cell repertoires in COVID-19. Study details: Samples of COVID-19 (acute and convalescent) were obtained from the United States, Italy and Spain. T cells, B-cell-depleted T cells, or PBMCs supplied cDNA or gDNA.

Across 20 to 25 US areas, participants ranged in age from roughly 18 to 95 years. In the study's own analysis: The authors estimated nucleated cell counts from reference gene primer amplification. Assay: immunoSEQ multiplex PCR; the TCRdb copy retains only in-frame clones and omits some. The V and J calls and the clone size are those of that table, but D and trimming were determined from the DNA. This table has 250,000 to 300,000 clones, about 86% appearing once. CDR3 length equals 13 residues. The V end lost 5 bases, the J end lost 8 bases, and 15 bases lay between the germline ends. This TCR derives from a man aged 30 to 39 with acute COVID-19. The specimen sequenced was PBMCs or T cells enriched from blood (not recorded which). The genes are TRBV12-3 or TRBV12-4 and TRBJ1-2; a weak D match, TRBD1 (5 bases). CDR3 DNA: TGTGCCAGCAGTCCGGGGGGGTGGGAAGGCTACACCTTC. This encodes CASSPGGWEGYTF.